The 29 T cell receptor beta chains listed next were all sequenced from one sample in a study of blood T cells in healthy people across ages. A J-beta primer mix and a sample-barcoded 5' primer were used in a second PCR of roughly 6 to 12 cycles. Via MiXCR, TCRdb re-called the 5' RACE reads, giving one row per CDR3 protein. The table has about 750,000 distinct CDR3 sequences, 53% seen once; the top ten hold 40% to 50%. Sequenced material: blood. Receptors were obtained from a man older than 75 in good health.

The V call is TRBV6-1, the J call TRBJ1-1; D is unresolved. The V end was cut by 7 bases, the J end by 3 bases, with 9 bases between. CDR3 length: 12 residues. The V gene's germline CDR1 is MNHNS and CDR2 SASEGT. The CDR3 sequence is CASTLSHTEAFF. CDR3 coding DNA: TGTGCCAGCACCCTCTCCCACACTGAAGCTTTCTTT.

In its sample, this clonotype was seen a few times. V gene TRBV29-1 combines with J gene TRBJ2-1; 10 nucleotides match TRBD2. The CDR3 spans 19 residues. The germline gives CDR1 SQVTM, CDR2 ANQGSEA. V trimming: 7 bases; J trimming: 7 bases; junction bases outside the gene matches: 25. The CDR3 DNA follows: TGCAGCGCCCACAAAATGGATAGGAGGTCTAGCGGGAGCGCGAATGAGCAGTTCTTC. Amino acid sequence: CSAHKMDRRSSGSANEQFF.

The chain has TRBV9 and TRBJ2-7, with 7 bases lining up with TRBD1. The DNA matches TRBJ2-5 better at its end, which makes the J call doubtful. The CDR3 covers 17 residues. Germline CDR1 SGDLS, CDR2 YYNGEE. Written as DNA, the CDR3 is TGTGCCAGCAGCGCCCAACAGGGGACGGTGGGGAAAGAGACCCAGTACTTC. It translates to CASSAQQGTVGKETQYF.

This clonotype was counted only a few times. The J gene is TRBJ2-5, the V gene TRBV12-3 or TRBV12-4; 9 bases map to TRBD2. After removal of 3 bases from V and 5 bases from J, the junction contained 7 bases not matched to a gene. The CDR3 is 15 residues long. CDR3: CASSLIAGVKETQYF. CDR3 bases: TGTGCCAGCAGTTTGATAGCGGGAGTAAAGGAGACCCAGTACTTC.

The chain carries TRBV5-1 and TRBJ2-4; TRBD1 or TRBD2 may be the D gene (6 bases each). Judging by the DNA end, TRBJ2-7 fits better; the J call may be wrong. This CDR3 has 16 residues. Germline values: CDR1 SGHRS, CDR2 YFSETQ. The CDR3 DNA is TGCGCCAGCAGCTTGTGGCGGGACACGGGTAAGGGCGAGCAGTACTTC. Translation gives CASSLWRDTGKGEQYF.

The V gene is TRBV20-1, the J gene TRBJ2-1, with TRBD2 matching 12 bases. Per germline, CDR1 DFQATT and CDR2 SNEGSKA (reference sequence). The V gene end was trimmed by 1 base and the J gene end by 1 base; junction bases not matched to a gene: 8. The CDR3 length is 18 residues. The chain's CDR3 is CSARVGEGLAGSYNEQFF. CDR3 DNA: TGCAGTGCTAGAGTAGGGGAGGGACTAGCGGGTTCCTACAATGAGCAGTTCTTC.

The CDR3 region is CASSLAVPGDEQYF. CDR3 nucleotide sequence: TGTGCCAGCAGCTTAGCAGTCCCCGGAGACGAGCAGTACTTC. This chain joins TRBV7-9 and TRBJ2-5; D unclear. The J call may be faulty, since TRBJ2-7 better matches the DNA end. Germline V gives CDR1 SEHNR, CDR2 FQNEAQ (reference sequence). This CDR3 contains 14 residues.

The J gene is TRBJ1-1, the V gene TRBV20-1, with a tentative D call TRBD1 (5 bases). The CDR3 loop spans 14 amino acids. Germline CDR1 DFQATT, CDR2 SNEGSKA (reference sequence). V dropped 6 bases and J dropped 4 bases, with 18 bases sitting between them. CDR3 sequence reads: CSATQGQLGTEAFF. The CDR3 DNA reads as TGCAGTGCCACTCAGGGTCAGCTAGGCACTGAAGCTTTCTTT.

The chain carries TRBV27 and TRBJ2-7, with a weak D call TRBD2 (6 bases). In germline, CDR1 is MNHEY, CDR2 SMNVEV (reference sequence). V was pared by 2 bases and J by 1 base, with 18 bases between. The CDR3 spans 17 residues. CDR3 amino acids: CASSLEASSAFSYEQYF. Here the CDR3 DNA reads TGTGCCAGCAGTTTAGAAGCGTCTAGCGCCTTTTCCTACGAGCAGTACTTC.

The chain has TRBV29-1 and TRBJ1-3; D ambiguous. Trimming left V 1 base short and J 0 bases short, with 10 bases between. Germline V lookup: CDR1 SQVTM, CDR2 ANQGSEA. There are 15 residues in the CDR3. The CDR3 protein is CSVEGYTISGNTIYF. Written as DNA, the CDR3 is TGCAGCGTTGAAGGTTATACAATCTCTGGAAACACCATATATTTT.

The DNA for the CDR3 is TGTGCCAGCAGTTACGTACGGGGGGAGACCCAGTACTTC. Translation: CASSYVRGETQYF. The chain has TRBV6-5 and TRBJ2-5, with D maybe TRBD2 (6 bases). CDR3 length equals 13 residues. V lost 2 bases and J lost 5, with 9 bases in between. Germline V gene data show CDR1 as MNHEY and CDR2 as SVGAGI.

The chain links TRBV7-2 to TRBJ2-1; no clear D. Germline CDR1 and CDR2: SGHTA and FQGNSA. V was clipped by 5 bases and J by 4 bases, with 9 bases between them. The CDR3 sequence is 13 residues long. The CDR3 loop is CASSLFVYNEQFF. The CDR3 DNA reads TGTGCCAGCAGCCTTTTCGTATACAATGAGCAGTTCTTC.

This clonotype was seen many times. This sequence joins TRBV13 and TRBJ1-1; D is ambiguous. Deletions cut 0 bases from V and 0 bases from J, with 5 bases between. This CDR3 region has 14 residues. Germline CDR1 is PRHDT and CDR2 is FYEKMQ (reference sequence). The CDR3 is CASSLGTLNTEAFF. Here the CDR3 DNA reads TGTGCCAGCAGCTTAGGGACTTTGAACACTGAAGCTTTCTTT.

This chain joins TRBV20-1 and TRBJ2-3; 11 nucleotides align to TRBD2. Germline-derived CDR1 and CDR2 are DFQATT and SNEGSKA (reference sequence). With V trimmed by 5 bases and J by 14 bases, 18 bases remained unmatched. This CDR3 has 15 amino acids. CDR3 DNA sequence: TGCAGTGCTCCCCGGACTAGCGGGCAGCACAGATACGCGTATTTT. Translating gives CSAPRTSGQHRYAYF.

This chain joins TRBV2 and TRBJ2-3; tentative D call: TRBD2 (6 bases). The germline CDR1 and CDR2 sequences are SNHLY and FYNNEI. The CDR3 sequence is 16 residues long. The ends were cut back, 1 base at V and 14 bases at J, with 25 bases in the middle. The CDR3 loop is CASSEGSGRSGRYAYF. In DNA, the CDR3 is TGTGCCAGCAGTGAAGGTAGCGGAAGGTCCGGGAGATACGCGTATTTT.

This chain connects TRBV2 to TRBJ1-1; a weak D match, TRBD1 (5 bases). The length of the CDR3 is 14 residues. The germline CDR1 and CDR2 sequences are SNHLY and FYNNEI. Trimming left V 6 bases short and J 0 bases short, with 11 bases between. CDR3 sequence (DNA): TGTGCCAGCAGAACCTGGACACTGAACACTGAAGCTTTCTTT. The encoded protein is CASRTWTLNTEAFF.

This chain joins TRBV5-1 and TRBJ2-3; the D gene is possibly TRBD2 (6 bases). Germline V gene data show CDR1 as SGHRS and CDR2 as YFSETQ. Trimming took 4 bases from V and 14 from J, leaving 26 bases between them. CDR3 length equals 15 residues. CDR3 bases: TGCGCCAGCAGCCCGACGGGACGGGAGCACAGATACGCGTATTTT. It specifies CASSPTGREHRYAYF.

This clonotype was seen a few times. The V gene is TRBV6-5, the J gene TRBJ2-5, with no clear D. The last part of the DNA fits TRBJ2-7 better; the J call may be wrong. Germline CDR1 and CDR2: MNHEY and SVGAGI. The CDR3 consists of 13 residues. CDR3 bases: TGTGCCAGCAGAAGACCCGGTGTGGACGAGCAGTACTTC. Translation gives CASRRPGVDEQYF.

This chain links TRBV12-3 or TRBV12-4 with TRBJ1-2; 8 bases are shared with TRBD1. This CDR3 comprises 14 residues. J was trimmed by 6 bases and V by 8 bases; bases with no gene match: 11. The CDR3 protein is CASGTGGDRNGYTF. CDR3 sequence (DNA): TGTGCCAGCGGAACCGGGGGGGACAGGAATGGCTACACCTTC.

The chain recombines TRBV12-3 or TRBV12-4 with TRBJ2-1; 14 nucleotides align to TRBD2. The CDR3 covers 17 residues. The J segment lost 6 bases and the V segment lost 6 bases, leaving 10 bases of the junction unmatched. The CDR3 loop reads CASSAPGLAGVSNEQFF. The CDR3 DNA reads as TGTGCCAGCAGCGCGCCGGGACTAGCGGGAGTATCCAATGAGCAGTTCTTC.

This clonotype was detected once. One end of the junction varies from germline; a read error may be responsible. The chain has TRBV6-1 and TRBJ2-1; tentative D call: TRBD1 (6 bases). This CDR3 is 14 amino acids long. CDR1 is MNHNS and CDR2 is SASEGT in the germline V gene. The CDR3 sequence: CVSNAGAVGDEQFF. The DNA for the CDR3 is TGTGTCAGCAACGCAGGGGCAGTAGGCGATGAGCAGTTCTTC.

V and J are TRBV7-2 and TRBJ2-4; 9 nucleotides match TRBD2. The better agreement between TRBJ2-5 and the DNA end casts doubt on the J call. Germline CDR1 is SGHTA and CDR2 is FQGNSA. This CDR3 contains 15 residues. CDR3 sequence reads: CASSLTAGGLKTQYF. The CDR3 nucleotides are TGTGCCAGCAGCTTAACAGCGGGGGGTTTAAAGACCCAGTACTTC.

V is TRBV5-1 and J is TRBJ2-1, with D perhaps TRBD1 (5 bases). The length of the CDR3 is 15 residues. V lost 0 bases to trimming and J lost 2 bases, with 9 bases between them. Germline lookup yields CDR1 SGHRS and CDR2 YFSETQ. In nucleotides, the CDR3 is TGCGCCAGCAGCTTGGAAGGGGCCCCCTACAATGAGCAGTTCTTC. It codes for CASSLEGAPYNEQFF.

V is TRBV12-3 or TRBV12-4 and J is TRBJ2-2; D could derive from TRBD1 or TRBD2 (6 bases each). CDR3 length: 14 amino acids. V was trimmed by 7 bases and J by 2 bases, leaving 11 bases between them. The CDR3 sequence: CASTPGANTGELFF. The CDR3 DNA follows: TGTGCCAGCACCCCGGGGGCTAACACCGGGGAGCTGTTTTTT.

The CDR3 DNA reads as TGCAGCGCCCTGGGACAGGGGAACGAGCAGTACTTC. The encoded protein is CSALGQGNEQYF. V gene TRBV29-1 combines with J gene TRBJ2-7; 10 bases map to TRBD1. The CDR3 runs to 12 residues. Germline lookup yields CDR1 SQVTM and CDR2 ANQGSEA. J was trimmed by 5 bases and V by 7 bases; bases with no gene match: 5.

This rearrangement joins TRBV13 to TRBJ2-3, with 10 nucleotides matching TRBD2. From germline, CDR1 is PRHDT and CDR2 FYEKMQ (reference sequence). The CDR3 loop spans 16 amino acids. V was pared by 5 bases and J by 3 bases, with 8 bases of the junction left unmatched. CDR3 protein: CASSQNPGLATDTQYF. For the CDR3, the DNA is TGTGCCAGCAGCCAGAACCCGGGACTAGCGACAGATACGCAGTATTTT.

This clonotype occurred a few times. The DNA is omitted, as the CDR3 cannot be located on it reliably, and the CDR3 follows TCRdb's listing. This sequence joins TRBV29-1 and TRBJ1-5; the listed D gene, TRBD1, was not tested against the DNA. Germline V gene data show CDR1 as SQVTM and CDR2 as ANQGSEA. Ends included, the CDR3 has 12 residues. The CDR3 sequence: CSVRFGGQPQHF.

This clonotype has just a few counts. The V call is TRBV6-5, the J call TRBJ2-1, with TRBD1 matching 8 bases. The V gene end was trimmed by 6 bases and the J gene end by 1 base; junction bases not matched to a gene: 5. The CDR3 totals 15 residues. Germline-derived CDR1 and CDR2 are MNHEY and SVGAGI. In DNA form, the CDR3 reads TGTGCCAGCAGAGGTACAGGGGGGTCCTACAATGAGCAGTTCTTC. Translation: CASRGTGGSYNEQFF.

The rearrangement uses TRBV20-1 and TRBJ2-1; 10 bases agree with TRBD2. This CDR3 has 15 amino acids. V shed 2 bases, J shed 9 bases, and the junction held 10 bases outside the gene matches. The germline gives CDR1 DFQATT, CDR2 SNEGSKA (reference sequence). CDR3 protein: CSARLAGAISGEQFF. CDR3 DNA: TGCAGTGCTAGACTAGCGGGAGCTATTAGCGGTGAGCAGTTCTTC.